A selection of T cell receptor beta chains follows, all from one sample in a study of T cell responses to AZD1222 COVID-19 vaccine. TCRdb's copy holds only in-frame clones and misses some; the assay was immunoSEQ multiplex PCR. The sample comprises approximately 150,000 clones, 80% to 95% of which are singletons, and approximately 4.8% rests with the top ten. The material sequenced was peripheral blood, taken on day 0 of AZD1222 vaccination. These receptors were collected from an adult in good health. Each CDR3 is given with its conserved first and last residue. The D gene is left open where the match is weak. The size entry is marked missing in some rows and otherwise reads once, few, many or a size class.

j_gene | abundance | v_gene | d_gene | CDR3aa | CDR3nt
TRBJ2-6 | NA | TRBV3-1/TRBV3-2 | NA | CASSQREAGANVLTF | TGTGCCAGCAGCCAAAGGGAGGCTGGGGCCAACGTCCTGACTTTC
TRBJ2-1 | NA | TRBV7-8 | NA | CASSLAAPGKGEQFF | TGTGCCAGCAGCTTAGCGGCTCCGGGGAAGGGTGAGCAGTTCTTC
TRBJ2-1 | NA | TRBV19 | TRBD2 | CASSAKSKTSSSSYNEQFF | TGTGCCAGTAGTGCGAAATCCAAGACTAGCAGTAGCTCCTACAATGAGCAGTTCTTC
TRBJ1-1 | NA | TRBV3-1/TRBV3-2 | NA | CASSLQGHTEAFF | TGTGCCAGCAGCCTACAGGGCCACACTGAAGCTTTCTTT
TRBJ2-1 | NA | TRBV5-1 | TRBD2 | CASSRRVTSGSSYNEQFF | TGCGCCAGCAGCCGTCGTGTTACTAGCGGGAGTTCCTACAATGAGCAGTTCTTC
TRBJ2-7 | NA | TRBV2 | NA | CASSVRANSYEQYF | TGTGCCAGCAGTGTACGGGCCAACTCCTACGAGCAGTACTTC
TRBJ1-5 | once | TRBV28 | NA | CASSPRGSNQPQHF | TGTGCCAGCAGCCCCCGGGGGAGCAATCAGCCCCAGCATTTT
TRBJ1-5 | once | TRBV3-1/TRBV3-2 | NA | CASSRRDNQPQHF | TGTGCCAGCAGCCGTAGAGACAATCAGCCCCAGCATTTT
TRBJ2-5 | NA | TRBV21-1 | NA | CASSFLEQPEETQYF | TGTGCCAGCAGCTTCCTCGAGCAGCCTGAGGAAACCCAGTACTTC
TRBJ2-2 | NA | TRBV15 | TRBD1 | CATRGQGLTGELFF | TGTGCCACCAGGGGACAGGGCCTCACCGGGGAGCTGTTTTTT